Below, 6 T cell receptor beta chains from the same sample are listed, as sequenced in a study of Graves' ophthalmopathy and Graves' hyperthyroidism. RNA transcripts served as template for amplifying TCR beta CDR3 sequences. HTBI primers primed a first-round RT-PCR, and a second-round multiplex PCR followed. A single record per CDR3 protein comes from TCRdb applying MiXCR to the multiplex PCR reads. There are approximately 700,000 distinct CDR3 sequences in the sample; about 40% occur only once, and roughly 3.5% lies in the top ten. The material sequenced was peripheral blood. These receptor sequences come from an adult man with Graves' ophthalmopathy.

The sample holds one count of this clonotype. The chain links TRBV24-1 to TRBJ2-1; 8 bases align to TRBD2. J lost 8 bases, V lost 4 bases, and 6 bases had no gene match. The germline V gene encodes CDR1 KGHDR and CDR2 SFDVKD. This CDR3 has 14 amino acids. The CDR3 spells CATSDLQREYEQFF. The CDR3 nucleotides are TGTGCCACCAGTGACTTACAGCGGGAGTATGAGCAGTTCTTC.

The chain employs TRBV5-5 and TRBJ2-2, with a tentative D call TRBD1 (6 bases). The V gene lost 9 bases and the J gene lost 3 bases, with 21 bases spanning the gap. The CDR3 runs to 16 residues. The germline V gene encodes CDR1 SGHKS and CDR2 YYEKEE (reference sequence). The CDR3 loop reads CATALGAIVDTGELFF. The CDR3 DNA reads TGTGCCACAGCGTTGGGGGCCATCGTGGACACCGGGGAGCTGTTTTTT. The variable domain in full, with the rest retrieved from reference TRBV5-5 and TRBJ2-2, is DAGVTQSPTHLIKTRGQQVTLRCSPISGHKSVSWYQQVLGQGPQFIFQYYEKEERGRGNFPDRFSARQFPNYSSELNVNALLLGDSALYLCATALGAIVDTGELFFGEGSRLTVL.

This clonotype was counted many times. The chain is built from TRBV11-1 and TRBJ1-1; D is undetermined. The CDR3 consists of 14 residues. Trimming stripped 2 bases from V and 10 bases from J, with 17 bases between. Germline loops: CDR1 SGHAT, CDR2 FQDESV (reference sequence). CDR3 coding DNA: TGTGCCAGCAGCTTACTAGTGCAGCCCAGTGGAGCTTTCTTT. Protein: CASSLLVQPSGAFF.

The chain joins TRBV29-1 to TRBJ2-6; no clear D gene. Trimming stripped 8 bases from V and 0 bases from J, with 14 bases between. CDR3 size: 15 residues. CDR1 and CDR2 from the germline V gene are SQVTM and ANQGSEA. CDR3 region: CSLPHGPSGANVLTF. The CDR3 coding sequence is TGCAGCTTGCCGCACGGACCCTCTGGGGCCAACGTCCTGACTTTC.

This clonotype was detected ten times or more. This chain uses TRBV7-9 with TRBJ1-2; TRBD1 agrees at 7 bases. With 5 bases clipped from V and 4 bases from J, the junction kept 7 bases outside the gene matches. Germline V gene lookup returns CDR1 SEHNR and CDR2 FQNEAQ (reference sequence). This CDR3 comprises 14 residues. The CDR3 nucleotides read TGTGCCAGCAGCCCGACGGGACAGACCTATGGCTACACCTTC. This sequence encodes CASSPTGQTYGYTF.

The chain is built from TRBV10-3 and TRBJ2-6; no reliable D call. The CDR3 runs to 17 residues. V dropped 0 bases and J dropped 0 bases, with 9 bases sitting between them. Germline values: CDR1 ENHRY, CDR2 SYGVKD. The CDR3 DNA reads TGTGCCATCAGTGAGTCGGACGGACGCTCTGGGGCCAACGTCCTGACTTTC. Amino acids: CAISESDGRSGANVLTF.